This TCR beta chain was captured in a study of breast tumors, draining lymph nodes, adjacent tissues. Notes on the study in general: Luminal-like breast cancer showed significantly higher tumor–nontumor repertoire similarity than basal-like.

CDR3 length: 14 amino acids. Germline assignment: CDR1 MDHEN and CDR2 SYDVKM. The trim removed 5 bases at V and 6 bases at J, leaving 4 bases unmatched. In TCRdb, the multiplex PCR reads were re-called with MiXCR into one record per CDR3 protein. The sample carries 20,000 to 25,000 distinct CDR3 sequences, around 68% recorded once. This clonotype was seen many times. Its antigen is as yet unknown. Sequences were obtained from tumor-adjacent breast tissue. The genes are TRBV28 and TRBJ2-2; 9 bases are shared with TRBD2. The source of this sequence is a female donor with breast cancer. Some clones in this sample may be carry-over from other donors' samples. CDR3 loop: CASSRTSAAGELFF. The DNA for the CDR3 is TGTGCCAGCAGTAGGACTAGCGCGGCCGGGGAGCTGTTTTTT.